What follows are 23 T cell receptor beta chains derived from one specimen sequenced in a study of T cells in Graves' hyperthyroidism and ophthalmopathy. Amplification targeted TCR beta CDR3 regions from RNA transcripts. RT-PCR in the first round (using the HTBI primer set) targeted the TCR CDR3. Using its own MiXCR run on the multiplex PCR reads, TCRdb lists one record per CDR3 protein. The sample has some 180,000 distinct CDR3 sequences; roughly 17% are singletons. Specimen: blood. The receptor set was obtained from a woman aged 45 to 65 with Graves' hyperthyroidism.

DNA of the CDR3: TGCAGTGCTAGTTGGGGGCTGAAGAACACTGAAGCTTTCTTT. It translates to CSASWGLKNTEAFF. J is TRBJ1-1 and V is TRBV20-1, with D possibly TRBD1 on 6 matching bases. V was pared by 3 bases and J by 1 base, with 12 bases between. CDR3 size: 14 residues. CDR1 is DFQATT, CDR2 SNEGSKA, per germline (reference sequence).

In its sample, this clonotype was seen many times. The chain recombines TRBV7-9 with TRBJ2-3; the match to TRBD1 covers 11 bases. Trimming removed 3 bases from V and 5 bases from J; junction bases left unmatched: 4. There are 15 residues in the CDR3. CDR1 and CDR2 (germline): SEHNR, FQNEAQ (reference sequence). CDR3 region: CASSFGQGAKDTQYF. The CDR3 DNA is TGTGCCAGCAGCTTTGGACAGGGGGCGAAAGATACGCAGTATTTT.

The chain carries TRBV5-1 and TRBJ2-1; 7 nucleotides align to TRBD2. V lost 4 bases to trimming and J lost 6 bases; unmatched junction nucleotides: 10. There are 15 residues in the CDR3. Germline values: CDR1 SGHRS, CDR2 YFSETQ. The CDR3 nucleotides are TGCGCCAGCAGCCCTCGGGGCAGGGAGGGCAATGAGCAGTTCTTC. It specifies CASSPRGREGNEQFF.

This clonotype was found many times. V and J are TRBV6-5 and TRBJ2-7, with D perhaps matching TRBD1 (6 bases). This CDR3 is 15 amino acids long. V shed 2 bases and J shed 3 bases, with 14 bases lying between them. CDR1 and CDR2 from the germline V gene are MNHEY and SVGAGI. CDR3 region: CASSYTGTFDYEQYF. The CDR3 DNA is TGTGCCAGCAGTTACACCGGGACATTCGACTACGAGCAGTACTTC.

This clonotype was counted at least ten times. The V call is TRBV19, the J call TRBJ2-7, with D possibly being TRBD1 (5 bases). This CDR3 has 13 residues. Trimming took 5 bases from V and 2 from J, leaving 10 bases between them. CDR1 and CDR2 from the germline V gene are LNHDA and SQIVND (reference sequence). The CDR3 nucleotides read TGTGCCAGTAGTTGGGGCCTTACCTACGAGCAGTACTTC. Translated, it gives CASSWGLTYEQYF.

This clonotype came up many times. The CDR3 here is CASSGIFTGNEQFF. The CDR3 coding sequence is TGTGCCAGCAGCGGGATATTCACAGGGAATGAGCAGTTCTTC. The rearrangement joins TRBV7-9 to TRBJ2-1; possible D gene TRBD1, 6 bases. Between the trimmed V and J ends, which lost 5 bases and 7 bases, there was a span of 15 bases. This CDR3 is 14 amino acids long. Germline CDR1 and CDR2: SEHNR and FQNEAQ (reference sequence).

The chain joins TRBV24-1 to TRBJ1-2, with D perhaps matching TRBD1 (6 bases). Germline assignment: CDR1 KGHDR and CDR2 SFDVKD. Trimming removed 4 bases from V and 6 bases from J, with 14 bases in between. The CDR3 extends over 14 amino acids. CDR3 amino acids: CATSEQGREDGYTF. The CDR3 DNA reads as TGTGCCACCAGTGAGCAGGGGAGAGAGGATGGCTACACCTTC.

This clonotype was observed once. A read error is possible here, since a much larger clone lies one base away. Written as DNA, the CDR3 is TGCGCCAGCATTGAATCGGGCTTAGAGACCCAGTACTTC. This sequence encodes CASIESGLETQYF. The chain is built from TRBV10-1 and TRBJ2-5; D uncertain. V lost 7 bases, J lost 4 bases, and 13 bases lay in between. The length of the CDR3 is 13 residues. Germline V gene data show CDR1 as WNHNN and CDR2 as SYGVQD (reference sequence).

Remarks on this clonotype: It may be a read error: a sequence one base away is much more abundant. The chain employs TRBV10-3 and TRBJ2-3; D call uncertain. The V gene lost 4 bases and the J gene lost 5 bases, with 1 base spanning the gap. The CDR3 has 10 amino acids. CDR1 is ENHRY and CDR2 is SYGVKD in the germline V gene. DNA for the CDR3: TGTGCCATCAGTGGAGATACGCAGTATTTT. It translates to CAISGDTQYF.

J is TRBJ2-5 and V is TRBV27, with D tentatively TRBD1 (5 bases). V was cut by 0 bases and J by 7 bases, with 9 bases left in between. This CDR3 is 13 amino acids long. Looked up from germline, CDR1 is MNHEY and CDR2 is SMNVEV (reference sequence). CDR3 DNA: TGTGCCAGCAGTTTATCTTTTCAGGGGACCCAGTACTTC. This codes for CASSLSFQGTQYF.

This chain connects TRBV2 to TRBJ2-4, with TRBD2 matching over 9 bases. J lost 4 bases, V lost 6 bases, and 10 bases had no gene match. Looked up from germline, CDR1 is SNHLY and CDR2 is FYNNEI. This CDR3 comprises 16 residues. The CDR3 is CASRERFSGRKNIQYF. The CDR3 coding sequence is TGTGCCAGCAGAGAGAGATTTAGCGGGAGAAAAAACATTCAGTACTTC.

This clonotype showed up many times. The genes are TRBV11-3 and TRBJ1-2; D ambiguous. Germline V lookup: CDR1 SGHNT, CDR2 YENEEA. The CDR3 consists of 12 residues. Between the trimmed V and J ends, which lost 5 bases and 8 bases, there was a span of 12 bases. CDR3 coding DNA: TGTGCCAGCAGCAAAGTGAGGGAAGGCTACACCTTC. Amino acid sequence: CASSKVREGYTF.

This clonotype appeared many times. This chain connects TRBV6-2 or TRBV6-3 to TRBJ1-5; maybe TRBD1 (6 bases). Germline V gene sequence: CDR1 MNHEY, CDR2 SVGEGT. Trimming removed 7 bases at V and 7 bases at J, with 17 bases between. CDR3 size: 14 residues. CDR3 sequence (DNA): TGTGCCAGCAATTCTCAGGGGACACGACAGCCCCAGCATTTT. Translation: CASNSQGTRQPQHF.

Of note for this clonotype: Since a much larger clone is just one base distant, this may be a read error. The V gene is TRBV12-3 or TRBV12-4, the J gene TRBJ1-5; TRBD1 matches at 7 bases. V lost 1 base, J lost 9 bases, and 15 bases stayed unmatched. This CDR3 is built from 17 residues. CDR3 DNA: TGTGCCAGCAGTTTAGGGGGTATGGGACAGTGGGTTCGGCCCCAGCATTTT. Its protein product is CASSLGGMGQWVRPQHF.

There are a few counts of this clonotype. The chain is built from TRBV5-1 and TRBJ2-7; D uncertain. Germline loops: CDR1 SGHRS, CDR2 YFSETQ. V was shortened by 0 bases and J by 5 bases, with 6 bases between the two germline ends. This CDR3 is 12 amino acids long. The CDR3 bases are TGCGCCAGCAGCTTGGAAGGTGACGAGCAGTACTTC. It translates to CASSLEGDEQYF.

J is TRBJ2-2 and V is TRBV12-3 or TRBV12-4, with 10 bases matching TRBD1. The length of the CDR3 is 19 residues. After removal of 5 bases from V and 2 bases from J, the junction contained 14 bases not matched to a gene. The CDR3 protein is CASSRRGGQGGLNTGELFF. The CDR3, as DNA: TGTGCCAGCAGTCGCCGGGGCGGACAGGGGGGACTTAACACCGGGGAGCTGTTTTTT.

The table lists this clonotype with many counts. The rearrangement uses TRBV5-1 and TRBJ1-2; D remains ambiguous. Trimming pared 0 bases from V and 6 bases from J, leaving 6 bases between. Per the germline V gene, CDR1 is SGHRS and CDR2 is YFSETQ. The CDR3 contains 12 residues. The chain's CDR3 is CASSLDTDGYTF. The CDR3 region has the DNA TGCGCCAGCAGCTTGGACACCGATGGCTACACCTTC.

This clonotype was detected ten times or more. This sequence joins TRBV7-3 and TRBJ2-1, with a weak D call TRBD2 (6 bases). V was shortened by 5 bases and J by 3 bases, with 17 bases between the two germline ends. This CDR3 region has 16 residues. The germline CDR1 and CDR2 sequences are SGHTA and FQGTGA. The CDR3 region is CASSPPGGSFYNEQFF. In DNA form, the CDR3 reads TGTGCCAGCAGCCCCCCTGGGGGGTCCTTCTACAATGAGCAGTTCTTC.

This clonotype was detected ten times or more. CDR3 sequence (DNA): TGTGCCAGCAGGATGGCGGGAGGGCCAACCACAGATACGCAGTATTTT. It is translated as CASRMAGGPTTDTQYF. The chain uses TRBV6-1 and TRBJ2-3, with TRBD2 matching over 9 bases. This CDR3 has 16 residues. Germline V CDR1 and CDR2: MNHNS, SASEGT. V gave up 6 bases and J gave up 2 bases; unmatched junction bases: 9.

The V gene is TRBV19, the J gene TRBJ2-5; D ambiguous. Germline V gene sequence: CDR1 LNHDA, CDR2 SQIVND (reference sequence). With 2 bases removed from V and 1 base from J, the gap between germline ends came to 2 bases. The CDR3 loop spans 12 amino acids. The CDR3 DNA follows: TGTGCCAGTAGTATAACCCAAGAGACCCAGTACTTC. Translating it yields CASSITQETQYF.

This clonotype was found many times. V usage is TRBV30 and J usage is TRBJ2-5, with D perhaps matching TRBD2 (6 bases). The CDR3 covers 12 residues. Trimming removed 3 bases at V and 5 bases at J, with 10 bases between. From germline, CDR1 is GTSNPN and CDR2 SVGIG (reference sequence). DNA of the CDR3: TGTGCCTGGAGCGCCCGGGGGGAGACCCAGTACTTC. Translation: CAWSARGETQYF.

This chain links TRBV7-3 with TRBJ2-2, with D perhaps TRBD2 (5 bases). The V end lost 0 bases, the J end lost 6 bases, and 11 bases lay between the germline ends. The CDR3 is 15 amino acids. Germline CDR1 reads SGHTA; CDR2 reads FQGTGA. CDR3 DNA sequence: TGTGCCAGCAGCTTAACTTCACTAGTACCCGGGGAGCTGTTTTTT. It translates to CASSLTSLVPGELFF.

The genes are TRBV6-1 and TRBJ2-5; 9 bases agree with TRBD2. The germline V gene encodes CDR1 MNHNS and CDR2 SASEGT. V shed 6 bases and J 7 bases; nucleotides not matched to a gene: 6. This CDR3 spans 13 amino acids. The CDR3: CASRGLASGTQYF. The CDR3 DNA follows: TGTGCCAGCAGGGGACTAGCCTCAGGGACCCAGTACTTC.